This passage covers 11 T cell receptor beta chains from one sample sequenced in a study of T cell responses to AZD1222 COVID-19 vaccine. The assay was immunoSEQ multiplex PCR, and TCRdb's table has in-frame clones only and misses some. The sample lists approximately 100,000 clones; about 87% were seen once. The sequencing used peripheral blood, collected on day 0 of AZD1222 vaccination. Every receptor here comes from an adult in good health.

The rearrangement links TRBV30 to TRBJ1-2; perhaps TRBD1 as D (5 bases). Trimming pared 0 bases from V and 4 bases from J, leaving 15 bases between. The CDR3 is made up of 15 amino acids. CDR1 is GTSNPN, CDR2 SVGIG, per germline (reference sequence). CDR3 residues: CAWSVGDWATYGYTF. DNA of the CDR3: TGTGCCTGGAGTGTGGGGGACTGGGCAACCTATGGCTACACCTTC.

This clone showed up just a few times. The chain has TRBV5-4 and TRBJ1-2, with D maybe TRBD1 (6 bases). Germline CDR1 SGHNT, CDR2 YYREEE (reference sequence). V gave up 7 bases and J gave up 2 bases, with 18 bases separating them. CDR3 length equals 15 residues. CDR3 sequence (DNA): TGTGCCAGCTCGGAGGGGGGTGACAAGAACTATGGCTACACCTTC. Amino acids: CASSEGGDKNYGYTF.

The chain recombines TRBV3-1 (or the pseudogene TRBV3-2) with TRBJ1-2; no clear D. CDR3 length equals 15 residues. CDR1 LGHDT and CDR2 YNNKEL come from the germline V gene (reference sequence). V shed 0 bases and J shed 5 bases, with 13 bases lying between them. CDR3: CASSQEALVGYGYTF. Here the CDR3 DNA reads TGTGCCAGCAGCCAAGAAGCCCTTGTGGGGTATGGCTACACCTTC.

The gene calls are TRBV28 and TRBJ2-1; 10 bases fit TRBD1. J was trimmed by 14 bases and V by 3 bases; bases with no gene match: 4. Germline V gives CDR1 MDHEN, CDR2 SYDVKM. This CDR3 region has 12 residues. The CDR3 reads CASSLTTGGEFF. The CDR3 bases are TGTGCCAGCAGTTTGACGACAGGGGGCGAGTTCTTC.

The V and J genes are TRBV18 and TRBJ1-1; 7 bases match TRBD1. The V and J ends lost 5 bases and 3 bases, in that order; junction bases with no gene match: 3. The CDR3 runs 13 residues. The germline V gene encodes CDR1 KGHSH and CDR2 LQKENI. CDR3 in amino acids: CASSTGVDTEAFF. The CDR3 DNA is TGTGCCAGCTCAACAGGGGTCGACACTGAAGCTTTCTTT.

CDR3 protein: CASSTRLAGSETQYF. DNA for the CDR3: TGTGCCAGCAGTACAAGACTAGCGGGATCTGAGACCCAGTACTTC. The J gene is TRBJ2-5, the V gene TRBV28; TRBD2 aligns across 11 bases. The V and J ends lost 5 bases and 5 bases, in that order; junction bases with no gene match: 7. Germline CDR1 reads MDHEN; CDR2 reads SYDVKM. CDR3 length: 15 residues.

The chain has TRBV27 and TRBJ2-7; no reliable D call. The germline V and J ends were trimmed by 4 bases and 4 bases, with 2 bases remaining between them. CDR3 length equals 10 residues. CDR1 is MNHEY and CDR2 is SMNVEV in the germline V gene (reference sequence). CDR3 nucleotides: TGTGCCAGCAGTTCTTACGAGCAGTACTTC. It translates to CASSSYEQYF.

This clone was observed a handful of times. This sequence joins TRBV4-1 and TRBJ2-5, with a weak D call TRBD2 (5 bases). CDR1 and CDR2 (germline): MGHRA, YSYEKL. Trimming shortened V by 3 bases and J by 1 base, and 15 bases separated the two germline ends. The CDR3 contains 16 residues. The CDR3 region has the DNA TGCGCCAGCAGCCACCCCCGGTCGGGAACCCAAGAGACCCAGTACTTC. Translating gives CASSHPRSGTQETQYF.

This clone was counted once. The rearrangement joins TRBV28 to TRBJ2-4; no clear D gene. V was trimmed by 2 bases and J by 0 bases, leaving 2 bases between them. Per the germline V gene, CDR1 is MDHEN and CDR2 is SYDVKM. The CDR3 spans 13 residues. DNA for the CDR3: TGTGCCAGCAGTTTACTAGCCAAAAACATTCAGTACTTC. It specifies CASSLLAKNIQYF.

This clone was observed once. The V gene is TRBV27, the J gene TRBJ2-7; D unresolved. The germline CDR1 and CDR2 sequences are MNHEY and SMNVEV (reference sequence). V dropped 1 base and J dropped 6 bases, with 19 bases sitting between them. This CDR3 contains 16 residues. CDR3 nucleotides: TGTGCCAGCAGTTTATTCGGAGCTCAAGGGCCCAGCGAGCAGTACTTC. Encoded protein: CASSLFGAQGPSEQYF.

The chain uses TRBV29-1 and TRBJ2-1, with 7 bases fitting TRBD1. The CDR3 is 11 amino acids. Germline values: CDR1 SQVTM, CDR2 ANQGSEA. V lost 8 bases and J lost 8; bases outside the gene matches: 6. DNA of the CDR3: TGCAGCACGCGAAGGGGGCATGAGCAGTTCTTC. This gives the protein CSTRRGHEQFF.